This entry features one T cell receptor (beta chain) sequence. What it binds is not known. The entry originates in a study of regulatory T cells in long-lasting Graves disease. Researchers made TCR beta libraries by using iRepertoire HTBI primers and running Arm-PCR on CDR3 regions. How the authors handled the data: Detected in the samples were some 68 TRBV and 14 TRBJ segments. TCRdb ran MiXCR on the multiplex PCR reads and lists one entry per CDR3 protein. The authors' filters were not applied to this entry. The sample lists a few hundred thousand distinct CDR3 sequences, 16% seen once, with just under 30% in the top ten. Time point meaning: newly diagnosed GD, antithyroid drugs for less than 3 months. With RNA extracted from PBMCs as input, the TCR library was made. V shed 3 bases and J 5 bases; nucleotides not matched to a gene: 7. Germline V gene data show CDR1 as SGHTS and CDR2 as YDEGEE. The CDR3 spans 15 residues.

Whole-study findings and limits: With 2,741 shared public clonotypes, persistent patients exceeded new patients, who shared about 1,000.

The data were also submitted as part of a second study, on T cells in Graves' hyperthyroidism and ophthalmopathy. That study reports: HTBI primers were the set used in a first-round RT-PCR of the TCR CDR3.

The sequence was obtained from a man aged 35 to 55 with Graves disease. J is TRBJ2-1 and V is TRBV5-8; the match to TRBD1 covers 8 bases. Source: peripheral blood mononuclear cells (PBMCs), taken at new diagnosis, from a patient treated with antithyroid drugs. The CDR3 sequence: CASSSTGGRDNEQFF. CDR3 DNA sequence: TGTGCCAGCAGCTCAACAGGGGGAAGGGACAATGAGCAGTTCTTC.